Detailed here is one TCR beta chain. These data are taken from a study of T cells in Graves' hyperthyroidism and ophthalmopathy. With a duration under 2 months, the hyperthyroidism was newly diagnosed in patients aged 18 to 65. The germline CDR1 and CDR2 sequences are MNHEY and SVGEGT. J gave up 0 bases and V 6 bases, and 3 bases lay outside the gene matches. The CDR3 sequence is 15 residues long. It was RNA transcripts that yielded the amplified TCR beta CDR3 regions. HTBI primers were the set used in a first-round RT-PCR of the TCR CDR3. TCRdb used MiXCR to reprocess the multiplex PCR reads, holding one entry per CDR3 protein. The repertoire consists of hundreds of thousands of distinct CDR3 sequences, with roughly 13% occurring once and the leading ten covering about 9.1%.

Sequenced: blood. V is TRBV6-2 or TRBV6-3 and J is TRBJ1-1; 11 bases are a match to TRBD1. The origin of this receptor is a woman aged 18-29 years with Graves' hyperthyroidism. CDR3 loop: CASRGTGGMNTEAFF. The CDR3, as DNA: TGTGCCAGCAGGGGGACAGGGGGAATGAACACTGAAGCTTTCTTT.